This T cell receptor (beta chain) is drawn from a study of T cells in women clearing cervical HPV infection. Study outcomes and limitations: TRBV6-7 relative abundance averaged approximately 0.1% in cases and about 0.17% in controls.

All participants had a single incident cervical HPV16 infection, and prevalent HPV16 infections were excluded. The method was immunoSEQ multiplex PCR; TCRdb's version includes in-frame clones alone and lacks a portion of them. The sample spans around 30,000 clones; the ten largest clones claim about 22%. Germline assignment: CDR1 KGHSH and CDR2 LQKENI. This CDR3 region has 15 residues. Concerning this clone: What it binds is not known. The DNA ends 3 residues before the CDR3 does, and the rest of the CDR3 is filled in from the germline J gene.

The receptor was isolated from a woman aged 18 to 75 with a cervical HPV16 infection that either progressed to CIN3+ or cleared (not recorded which). Source material: blood buffy coat. The chain employs TRBV18 and TRBJ1-1; D might be TRBD1 (5 bases). CDR3 bases read: TGTGCCAGCTCACTAGCGGGAGGAAGGTGGGGCGAG. Protein: CASSLAGGRWGE. From start to end, the CDR3 is CASSLAGGRWGEAFF.